This T cell receptor (beta chain) is from a study of T cells in women clearing cervical HPV infection. Study-wide context: Controls' single incident HPV16 infection cleared within 12 months without precancer. Study-wide results and caveats: Cases and controls were distinguished at AUC just under 0.85 by richness and V genes. CIN3+ cases had significantly higher TCR repertoire richness than controls, but evenness did not differ.

TCRdb's copy holds only in-frame clones and misses some; the assay was immunoSEQ multiplex PCR. The ten top clones account for 1.2%, within a sample of fewer than 50,000 clones. With respect to this clone: Its specificity is not known. The CDR3 end is not reached by the read, which stops 3 residues before it; the germline J gene fills it in.

The CDR3 totals 14 residues. V dropped 10 bases and J dropped 6; count of bases not matched to a gene: 11. Germline V gives CDR1 SNHLY, CDR2 FYNNEI. The chain is built from TRBV2 and TRBJ2-7; 11 bases align to TRBD1. The sequenced sample was blood buffy coat. The receptor's source is a woman aged 18-70 years with a cervical HPV16 infection that either progressed to CIN3+ or cleared (not recorded which). Here the CDR3 reads CAITGGDRGIEQYF. The CDR3 bases that were read are TGTGCCATCACAGGGGGGGACAGGGGGATCGAG.